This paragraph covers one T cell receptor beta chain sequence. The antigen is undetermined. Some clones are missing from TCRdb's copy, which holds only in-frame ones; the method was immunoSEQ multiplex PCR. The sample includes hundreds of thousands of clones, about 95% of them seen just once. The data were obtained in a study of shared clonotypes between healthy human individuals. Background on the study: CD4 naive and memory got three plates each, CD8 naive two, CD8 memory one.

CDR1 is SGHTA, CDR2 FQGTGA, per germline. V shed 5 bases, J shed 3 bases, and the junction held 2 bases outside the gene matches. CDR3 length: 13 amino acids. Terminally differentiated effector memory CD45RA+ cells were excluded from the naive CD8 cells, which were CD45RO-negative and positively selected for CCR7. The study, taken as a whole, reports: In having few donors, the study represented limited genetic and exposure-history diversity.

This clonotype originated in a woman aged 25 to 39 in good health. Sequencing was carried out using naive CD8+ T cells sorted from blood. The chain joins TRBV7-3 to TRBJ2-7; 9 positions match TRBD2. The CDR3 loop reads CASSQTSGYEQYF. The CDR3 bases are TGTGCCAGCAGCCAGACTAGCGGCTACGAGCAGTACTTC.